The sample holds many counts of the clone carrying this T cell receptor (beta chain). The target antigen is unknown. This sample is part of a study of human T cells and chemical hapten exposure. Study background: Patients had diphenylcyclopropenone applied to the scalp weekly throughout the roughly 23-week study. Chiefly female patients presented with alopecia areata, totalis or universalis. Findings and limits, study-wide: All donors were alopecia patients, so their immunity may differ from that of healthy people.

V lost 5 bases to trimming and J lost 5 bases, with 25 bases between them. CDR1 is MNHEY, CDR2 SVGEGT, per germline. This CDR3 spans 17 amino acids. Each CDR3 protein is one row after TCRdb ran MiXCR on the RACE reads. The profile shows 200,000 to 300,000 distinct CDR3 sequences, approximately 8.6% of them singletons. Time point given: pre-sensitization, week 0. The treatment here: therapeutic diphenylcyclopropenone sensitization with weekly scalp DPC. The rearrangement uses TRBV6-2 or TRBV6-3 and TRBJ2-7; possible D gene TRBD1, 5 bases. This sample comprised whole blood, obtained in connection with sensitization to the hapten diphenylcyclopropenone (DPC). The TCR was taken from a middle-aged woman with alopecia areata. Some clones in this sample may be carry-over from other donors' samples. This chain's CDR3 is CASSQLNLRTPRDEQYF. The CDR3 nucleotides are TGTGCCAGCAGTCAACTAAACCTGAGGACACCCAGGGACGAGCAGTACTTC.